The clone carrying this TCR beta chain was seen more than once but under ten times. The antigen is unknown. The sample originates from a study of T cells after yellow fever vaccination. Study-level results: Among primary-vaccination clones, most reappeared after the booster, at 96% for CD4 and under 90% for CD8. A small proportion of clonotypes was detected in both the CD4 and CD8 compartments.

Using its own MiXCR run on the 5' RACE reads, TCRdb lists one record per CDR3 protein. The sample records fewer than 400,000 distinct CDR3 sequences, approximately 6% being singletons. The V and J ends lost 5 bases and 0 bases, in that order; junction bases with no gene match: 6. Per germline, CDR1 SGHVS and CDR2 FNYEAQ. The CDR3 totals 16 residues. This receptor was taken from a man younger than 40 who received the YFV17D yellow fever vaccine. The gene calls are TRBV7-6 and TRBJ2-1; 8 bases are a match to TRBD2. The starting material was PBMCs, obtained 5 days after the yellow fever booster vaccination. The CDR3 sequence: CASSQTSASSYNEQFF. The CDR3 coding sequence is TGTGCCAGCAGCCAGACTAGCGCGAGCTCCTACAATGAGCAGTTCTTC.